Following are 28 T cell receptor beta chains from one sample sequenced in a study of T-cell reconstitution after alpha-beta-depleted transplantation in children. Preparation of the TCRbeta library was carried out with unique molecular identifiers. One entry per CDR3 protein results from TCRdb running MiXCR on the PCR reads. The data contain 500,000 to 650,000 distinct CDR3 sequences, roughly 10% of them seen just once; the ten biggest clones take up 11% to 15%. Sample: PBMCs, mostly from graft donor cells, taken 180 days after TCRalphabeta/CD19-depleted stem cell transplant. The origin of the receptors is a female patient between 2 and 15 years old who had a stem cell transplant for aplastic anemia, so the T cells may come from the graft donor.

Notes on this clonotype: Mismatch with germline at one junction end may stem from a read error. The CDR3 nucleotides are TGCAGCGTTGAAGCAAGTCCCTCTCTCTTTTTT. Translating gives CSVEASPSLFF. The chain uses TRBV29-1 and TRBJ2-5; D is unclear. The CDR3 totals 11 residues. CDR1 is SQVTM, CDR2 ANQGSEA, per germline. Complete variable domain (other parts from reference TRBV29-1 and TRBJ2-5): SAVISQKPSRDICQRGTSLTIQCQVDSQVTMMFWYRQQPGQSLTLIATANQGSEATYESGFVIDKFPISRPNLTFSTLTVSNMSPEDSSIYLCSVEASPSLFFGPGTRLLVL.

This clonotype appeared a few times. J is TRBJ2-5 and V is TRBV19; the match to TRBD1 covers 11 bases. The V segment lost 2 bases and the J segment 3 bases; nucleotides outside the gene matches: 11. The CDR3 is 18 residues long. Germline V gene data show CDR1 as LNHDA and CDR2 as SQIVND (reference sequence). CDR3 sequence reads: CASSIIGQGAIRKETQYF. The CDR3 bases are TGTGCCAGTAGTATAATAGGACAGGGGGCAATTCGAAAAGAGACCCAGTACTTC.

This clonotype was seen more than once but under ten times. This chain joins TRBV18 and TRBJ1-5; no reliable D call. The CDR3 extends over 15 amino acids. CDR1 KGHSH and CDR2 LQKENI come from the germline V gene. Trimming stripped 2 bases from V and 3 bases from J, with 11 bases between. The DNA for the CDR3 is TGTGCCAGCTCACCAGGATTAGGGATCAATCAGCCCCAGCATTTT. It codes for CASSPGLGINQPQHF. The full variable domain, completed using reference TRBV18 and TRBJ1-5, is NAGVMQNPRHLVRRRGQEARLRCSPMKGHSHVYWYRQLPEEGLKFMVYLQKENIIDESGMPKERFSAEFPKEGPSILRIQQVVRGDSAAYFCASSPGLGINQPQHFGDGTRLSIL.

In its sample, this clonotype was seen a few times. This sequence joins TRBV12-3 or TRBV12-4 and TRBJ2-3; the D is unclear. Between the trimmed V and J ends, which lost 11 bases and 2 bases, there was a span of 23 bases. CDR3 size: 16 residues. In DNA form, the CDR3 reads TGTGCCGTGCTTCGGAGCTGGCCAGCAGCCACAGATACGCAGTATTTT. It codes for CAVLRSWPAATDTQYF.

This clonotype turned up a few times. The rearrangement links TRBV20-1 to TRBJ1-2; D possibly corresponds to TRBD1 (6 bases). Deletions cut 0 bases from V and 0 bases from J, with 26 bases between. Germline-derived CDR1 and CDR2 are DFQATT and SNEGSKA (reference sequence). The CDR3 is made up of 20 amino acids. This CDR3 is CSARDDRVLGAGLSNYGYTF. CDR3 in DNA: TGCAGTGCTAGAGATGATCGCGTACTGGGGGCTGGACTATCTAACTATGGCTACACCTTC.

This clonotype was picked up many times. V usage is TRBV11-2 and J usage is TRBJ2-3; D gene unclear. CDR3 size: 14 residues. Germline CDR1 SGHAT, CDR2 FQNNGV. With 0 bases removed from V and 3 bases from J, the gap between germline ends came to 7 bases. The CDR3 DNA reads TGTGCCAGCAGCTTAGATCCGGCGACAGATACGCAGTATTTT. Translating gives CASSLDPATDTQYF.

The J gene is TRBJ2-3, the V gene TRBV6-5; TRBD2 matches 10 bases. Germline values: CDR1 MNHEY, CDR2 SVGAGI. Germline trimming cut 4 bases from V and 2 bases from J; bases unmatched to any gene: 12. This CDR3 spans 18 amino acids. The CDR3 sequence is CASSSYFPSGRTTDTQYF. The CDR3 coding sequence is TGTGCCAGCAGTTCCTATTTTCCTAGCGGGAGAACCACAGATACGCAGTATTTT.

The chain joins TRBV15 to TRBJ1-6; no definite D call. The CDR3 is 14 amino acids. Germline V lookup: CDR1 LNHNV, CDR2 YYDKDF (reference sequence). Trimming stripped 0 bases from V and 3 bases from J, with 3 bases between. The CDR3 loop reads CATSREIYNSPLHF. In DNA, the CDR3 is TGTGCCACCAGCAGAGAGATCTATAATTCACCCCTCCACTTT.

This clonotype was detected many times. The chain recombines TRBV27 with TRBJ1-2; 9 bases align to TRBD1. Germline V gives CDR1 MNHEY, CDR2 SMNVEV (reference sequence). This CDR3 spans 15 amino acids. V trimming: 2 bases; J trimming: 2 bases; junction bases outside the gene matches: 3. The CDR3 sequence is CASSLGGTGNYGYTF. DNA for the CDR3: TGTGCCAGCAGTTTAGGCGGGACAGGGAACTATGGCTACACCTTC.

The table lists this clonotype with a few counts. The rearrangement links TRBV15 to TRBJ2-7, with D maybe TRBD1 (6 bases). V was pared by 0 bases and J by 1 base, with 10 bases between. The CDR3 length is 15 residues. Germline assignment: CDR1 LNHNV and CDR2 YYDKDF (reference sequence). The CDR3 nucleotides read TGTGCCACCAGCAGAGATGGGGACATTTCCTACGAGCAGTACTTC. Protein product: CATSRDGDISYEQYF.

In its sample, this clonotype was seen a few times. The V gene is TRBV18, the J gene TRBJ1-3; TRBD1 might be the D (5 bases). Trimming shortened V by 5 bases and J by 0 bases, and 11 bases separated the two germline ends. Germline assignment: CDR1 KGHSH and CDR2 LQKENI. The CDR3 loop spans 15 amino acids. In DNA, the CDR3 is TGTGCCAGCTCATTCGACAGTGGCTCTGGAAACACCATATATTTT. This codes for CASSFDSGSGNTIYF.

This clonotype occurred many times. The V call is TRBV15, the J call TRBJ1-3, with D unresolved. The germline CDR1 and CDR2 sequences are LNHNV and YYDKDF (reference sequence). The CDR3 is 15 amino acids. V lost 0 bases, J lost 0 bases, and 6 bases lay in between. CDR3 coding DNA: TGTGCCACCAGCAGAGATCCCGGCTCTGGAAACACCATATATTTT. It translates to CATSRDPGSGNTIYF.

This chain links TRBV4-3 with TRBJ2-7; a possible D gene is TRBD1 (5 bases). V dropped 0 bases and J dropped 2 bases, with 8 bases sitting between them. The CDR3 is 14 residues long. Germline CDR1 reads LGHNA; CDR2 reads YSLEER. CDR3 in DNA: TGCGCCAGCAGCCAAGAGCAGGGAACCTACGAGCAGTACTTC. This codes for CASSQEQGTYEQYF.

In this sample, this clonotype turned up a few times. The genes are TRBV7-2 and TRBJ1-2; D is possibly TRBD1 (6 bases). V lost 1 base and J lost 7, with 10 bases in between. There are 13 residues in the CDR3. Germline V gene lookup returns CDR1 SGHTA and CDR2 FQGNSA. As DNA, the CDR3 is TGTGCCAGCAGCTTAGAATCCAGGGGTGGCTACACCTTC. It yields the protein CASSLESRGGYTF.

This clonotype occurred many times. The chain has TRBV20-1 and TRBJ2-3, with D perhaps assigned TRBD1 or TRBD2 (5 bases each). The germline V gene has CDR1 DFQATT and CDR2 SNEGSKA (reference sequence). This CDR3 comprises 14 residues. The V gene lost 4 bases and the J gene lost 4 bases, with 15 bases spanning the gap. The DNA of the CDR3 is TGCAGTGCTACCCGCACGGGACGGCCAGATACGCAGTATTTT. The encoded protein is CSATRTGRPDTQYF.

This clonotype was detected many times. The genes are TRBV4-1 and TRBJ2-7; perhaps TRBD1 as D (6 bases). The CDR3 loop spans 18 amino acids. V was shortened by 0 bases and J by 4 bases, with 22 bases between the two germline ends. Per germline, CDR1 MGHRA and CDR2 YSYEKL. The CDR3 here is CASSQDDGGQGRRYEQYF. CDR3 in DNA: TGCGCCAGCAGCCAAGATGATGGTGGGCAGGGGCGCCGATACGAGCAGTACTTC.

The chain recombines TRBV12-3 or TRBV12-4 with TRBJ1-2, with D unresolved. V gave up 6 bases and J gave up 1 base, with 9 bases separating them. The CDR3 runs to 13 residues. The CDR3 DNA is TGTGCCAGCAGCCTCAGGTATAACTATGGCTACACCTTC. This translates into CASSLRYNYGYTF.

The CDR3 loop is CASGGRILWGKTSFHYEQYV. The CDR3 DNA reads as TGTGCCAGCGGGGGGAGGATTCTCTGGGGGAAAACTAGTTTCCACTACGAGCAGTACGTC. The chain employs TRBV2 and TRBJ2-7, with a weak D call TRBD2 (6 bases). The ends were cut back, 8 bases at V and 3 bases at J, with 35 bases in the middle. The CDR3 is made up of 20 amino acids. Germline V CDR1 and CDR2: SNHLY, FYNNEI.

The chain couples TRBV28 to TRBJ1-5, with D unclear. The CDR3 length is 13 residues. The ends were cut back, 7 bases at V and 2 bases at J, with 9 bases in the middle. Germline lookup yields CDR1 MDHEN and CDR2 SYDVKM. CDR3 region: CASIGRGNQPQHF. Written as DNA, the CDR3 is TGTGCCAGCATCGGGCGGGGCAATCAGCCCCAGCATTTT.

In its sample, this clonotype was seen a few times. The J gene is TRBJ2-3, the V gene TRBV7-9; possible D gene TRBD2, 5 bases. Looked up from germline, CDR1 is SEHNR and CDR2 is FQNEAQ (reference sequence). V lost 5 bases and J 3 bases, leaving 21 bases between the germline ends. The CDR3 contains 17 residues. The CDR3 loop reads CASSPKGSRSGTDTQYF. The CDR3 DNA is TGTGCCAGCAGCCCGAAAGGGAGCCGCTCGGGAACAGATACGCAGTATTTT.

The chain uses TRBV6-5 and TRBJ2-3; 11 positions agree with TRBD1. The J segment lost 4 bases and the V segment lost 0 bases, leaving 0 bases of the junction unmatched. The CDR3 sequence is 15 residues long. Germline V CDR1 and CDR2: MNHEY, SVGAGI. CDR3 coding DNA: TGTGCCAGCAGTTACTCGGACAGGGGGCCAGATACGCAGTATTTT. It translates to CASSYSDRGPDTQYF.

The rearrangement uses TRBV20-1 and TRBJ1-3; 10 bases map to TRBD1. The CDR3 spans 18 residues. The trim removed 1 base at V and 2 bases at J, leaving 11 bases unmatched. The germline gives CDR1 DFQATT, CDR2 SNEGSKA (reference sequence). CDR3 region: CSARALTGGSQAGNTIYF. CDR3 coding DNA: TGCAGTGCTAGAGCTTTGACAGGGGGCTCTCAAGCTGGAAACACCATATATTTT.

This clonotype showed up just a few times. This chain joins TRBV7-2 and TRBJ2-1; D gene ambiguous. CDR3 length: 14 amino acids. CDR1 and CDR2 (germline): SGHTA, FQGNSA. V shed 1 base and J shed 5 bases, with 9 bases lying between them. The CDR3 DNA reads TGTGCCAGCAGCTTAGGAGGTTCGAACAATGAGCAGTTCTTC. Translated, it gives CASSLGGSNNEQFF.

V is TRBV18 and J is TRBJ1-2; TRBD1 is a possible D gene (6 bases). CDR1 is KGHSH and CDR2 is LQKENI in the germline V gene. CDR3 length equals 15 residues. Trimming left V 1 base short and J 5 bases short, with 14 bases between. The CDR3 bases are TGTGCCAGCTCACCACGGGTTCAGGGGAGATATGGCTACACCTTC. It is translated as CASSPRVQGRYGYTF. Variable domain in full (rest from reference TRBV18 and TRBJ1-2): NAGVMQNPRHLVRRRGQEARLRCSPMKGHSHVYWYRQLPEEGLKFMVYLQKENIIDESGMPKERFSAEFPKEGPSILRIQQVVRGDSAAYFCASSPRVQGRYGYTFGSGTRLTVV.

For the CDR3, the DNA is TGTGCCAGCAGTTCGGGACCGAGGGAGGGGGAAGAGCAGTTCTTC. Its protein product is CASSSGPREGEEQFF. The chain joins TRBV28 to TRBJ2-1; possible D gene TRBD2, 7 bases. CDR1 is MDHEN, CDR2 SYDVKM, per germline. V was clipped by 4 bases and J by 10 bases, with 20 bases between them. This CDR3 region has 15 residues.

The chain uses TRBV28 and TRBJ1-6; TRBD1 agrees at 9 bases. Losses at the gene ends were 7 bases for V and 10 bases for J; bases not matched to a gene: 11. Germline V gene sequence: CDR1 MDHEN, CDR2 SYDVKM. The CDR3 has 15 amino acids. The CDR3 here is CASNNRGRFSSPLHF. The CDR3 region has the DNA TGTGCCAGCAATAACAGGGGGCGTTTTTCCTCACCCCTCCACTTT. The full variable domain, rest sourced from reference TRBV28 and TRBJ1-6, is DVKVTQSSRYLVKRTGEKVFLECVQDMDHENMFWYRQDPGLGLRLIYFSYDVKMKEKGDIPEGYSVSREKKERFSLILESASTNQTSMYLCASNNRGRFSSPLHFGNGTRLTVT.

This clonotype was counted at least ten times. This chain connects TRBV29-1 to TRBJ1-3; D remains unclear. This CDR3 is 13 amino acids long. V shed 4 bases and J shed 0 bases, with 7 bases lying between them. Per germline, CDR1 SQVTM and CDR2 ANQGSEA. In nucleotides, the CDR3 is TGCAGCGTTGCGGTCGGCTCTGGAAACACCATATATTTT. Amino acid sequence: CSVAVGSGNTIYF.

The table lists this clonotype with many counts. The chain carries TRBV20-1 and TRBJ2-1; no reliable D call. The CDR3 totals 14 residues. Germline V gene sequence: CDR1 DFQATT, CDR2 SNEGSKA (reference sequence). The V gene lost 1 base and the J gene lost 0 bases, with 7 bases spanning the gap. The DNA for the CDR3 is TGCAGTGCTAGAGCGGGTAGCTCCTACAATGAGCAGTTCTTC. This gives the protein CSARAGSSYNEQFF.